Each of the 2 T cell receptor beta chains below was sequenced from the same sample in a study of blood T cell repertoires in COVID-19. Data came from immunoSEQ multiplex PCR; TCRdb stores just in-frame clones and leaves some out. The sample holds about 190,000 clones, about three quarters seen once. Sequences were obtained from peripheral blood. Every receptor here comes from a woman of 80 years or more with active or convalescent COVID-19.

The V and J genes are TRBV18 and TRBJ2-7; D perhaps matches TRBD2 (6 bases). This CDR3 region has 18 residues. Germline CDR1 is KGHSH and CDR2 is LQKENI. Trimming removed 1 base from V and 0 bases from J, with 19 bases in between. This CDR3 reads CASSPLAAGTGRSYEQYF. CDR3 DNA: TGTGCCAGCTCACCACTGGCGGCGGGGACGGGGCGCTCCTACGAGCAGTACTTC.

For the CDR3, the DNA is TGTGCCAGCAGTTACTACGGACAAAACTATGGCTACACCTTC. As protein: CASSYYGQNYGYTF. V is TRBV6-5 and J is TRBJ1-2; D possibly corresponds to TRBD1 (5 bases). Trimming cost V 1 base and J 2 bases, with 8 bases left between them. The CDR3 runs to 14 residues. CDR1 is MNHEY and CDR2 is SVGAGI in the germline V gene.